Presented here are 8 T cell receptor beta chains from one specimen sequenced in a study of blood T cell repertoires in COVID-19. Method: immunoSEQ multiplex PCR; TCRdb's copy keeps in-frame clones and lacks some. This table holds around 140,000 clones, approximately 91% found once. The sequenced sample consisted of peripheral blood. All receptors derive from a man aged 65 to 85 with acute or convalescent COVID-19.

Concerning this clone: The junction and the germline gene differ at one end; a read error may be behind it. The chain joins TRBV19 to TRBJ2-3; 14 nucleotides match TRBD2. Germline CDR1 reads LNHDA; CDR2 reads SQIVND (reference sequence). This CDR3 region has 16 residues. The CDR3 coding sequence is TGTGCCAGTAGTCCGGGGACTAGCGGGAGCATAGATACGCAGTATTTT. Translation: CASSPGTSGSIDTQYF.

Written as DNA, the CDR3 is TGTGCCAGCTCACCACAGCTGTCATCCTACAATGAGCAGTTCTTC. Its translation: CASSPQLSSYNEQFF. The rearrangement joins TRBV18 to TRBJ2-1; D remains unclear. CDR1 is KGHSH and CDR2 is LQKENI in the germline V gene. CDR3 size: 15 residues. V was shortened by 1 base and J by 1 base, with 8 bases between the two germline ends.

J is TRBJ1-1 and V is TRBV6-6, with TRBD1 matching over 8 bases. Germline CDR1 and CDR2: MNHNY and SVGAGI (reference sequence). The length of the CDR3 is 17 residues. V trimming: 5 bases; J trimming: 1 base; junction bases outside the gene matches: 12. The chain's CDR3 is CASSLRQGPFQNTEAFF. The CDR3 DNA follows: TGTGCCAGCAGTCTACGACAGGGGCCCTTCCAGAACACTGAAGCTTTCTTT.

The chain links TRBV6-5 to TRBJ2-7; D remains ambiguous. V was clipped by 6 bases and J by 2 bases, with 8 bases between them. Per germline, CDR1 MNHEY and CDR2 SVGAGI. CDR3 length: 12 residues. The CDR3 DNA sequence: TGTGCCAGCAGACAGAACACCTACGAGCAGTACTTC. This translates into CASRQNTYEQYF.

The chain has TRBV18 and TRBJ1-2, with D tentatively TRBD1 (6 bases). This CDR3 is 15 amino acids long. Trimming removed 3 bases from V and 6 bases from J, with 17 bases in between. Germline assignment: CDR1 KGHSH and CDR2 LQKENI. The CDR3 sequence is CASSPTNTGFHGYTF. CDR3 DNA: TGTGCCAGCTCACCGACGAACACAGGGTTCCATGGCTACACCTTC.

Written as DNA, the CDR3 is TGCGCCAGCAGCCTCAGGACTTACAATGAGCAGTTCTTC. Its protein product is CASSLRTYNEQFF. This chain links TRBV4-1 with TRBJ2-1, with a weak D call TRBD2 (5 bases). CDR1 and CDR2 from the germline V gene are MGHRA and YSYEKL. V shed 4 bases and J shed 4 bases, with 8 bases lying between them. The CDR3 consists of 13 residues.

The rearrangement links TRBV7-9 to TRBJ2-1; D not certain. V was pared by 1 base and J by 4 bases, with 5 bases between. Germline CDR1 and CDR2: SEHNR and FQNEAQ (reference sequence). CDR3 length equals 13 residues. CDR3 DNA sequence: TGTGCCAGCAGCTTAGGACTGTACAATGAGCAGTTCTTC. Protein sequence: CASSLGLYNEQFF.

This chain uses TRBV28 with TRBJ2-5; no firm D call. This CDR3 has 15 residues. V was clipped by 8 bases and J by 5 bases, with 21 bases between them. In germline, CDR1 is MDHEN, CDR2 SYDVKM. For the CDR3, the DNA is TGTGCCAGCGTCAGTGTGAAGTCGGCCGGGGAGACCCAGTACTTC. This encodes CASVSVKSAGETQYF.